This T cell receptor (beta chain) is from a study of cytomegalovirus exposure and HLA in healthy donors. The PCR was carried out with 60 Vbeta primers and 13 Jbeta primers. Profiling relied on immunoSEQ multiplex PCR, and the TCRdb table lists in-frame clones only, not all of them. This sample has 150,000 to 200,000 clones, with approximately 79% found just once. Comments on this clone: The antigen remains undetermined.

Trimming cost V 4 bases and J 6 bases, with 10 bases left between them. Germline CDR1 and CDR2: LGHNA and YNFKEQ. This CDR3 has 13 residues. General observations from the study: Researchers reported in a later analysis that a missense DCLRE1C variant was tied to TCR beta V- and J-gene trimming. Sequencing likely caused a cluster of highly shared sequence variants.

The J gene is TRBJ1-5, the V gene TRBV4-2; possible D gene TRBD1, 5 bases. The sequence derives from a man aged 40-49 years in good health and CMV-seropositive. The sequenced material came from PBMCs. The DNA for the CDR3 is TGTGCCAGCAGCCCATCGCAGGGTCAGCCCCAGCATTTT. It yields the protein CASSPSQGQPQHF.